Below are 5 T cell receptor beta chains sequenced from a single sample in a study of shared clonotypes between healthy human individuals. This table comes from immunoSEQ multiplex PCR, and its TCRdb copy is limited to in-frame clones, with some not included. The sample carries under 1,100,000 clones, approximately 76% recorded once. The sequenced sample was memory CD4+ T cells sorted from blood. This sample's subset: CD45RA-negative fraction. The receptors here all came from a man aged 18 to 29 in good health.

The genes are TRBV28 and TRBJ1-4, with no clear D. Germline CDR1 reads MDHEN; CDR2 reads SYDVKM. This CDR3 contains 13 residues. V was trimmed by 7 bases and J by 1 base, leaving 7 bases between them. The CDR3 is CASKKRTNEKLFF. In DNA, the CDR3 is TGTGCCAGCAAAAAGAGAACTAATGAAAAACTGTTTTTT.

This clone came up once. The CDR3 DNA reads TGTGCCAGCACGGGAGGGATAAGTGGAACTGAAGCTTTCTTT. This encodes CASTGGISGTEAFF. The J gene is TRBJ1-1, the V gene TRBV6-5, with D unclear. The CDR3 is 14 residues long. Per germline, CDR1 MNHEY and CDR2 SVGAGI. V shed 7 bases and J shed 5 bases, with 17 bases lying between them.

The sample holds one count of this clone. This chain connects TRBV5-1 to TRBJ1-4; possibly TRBD1 for D (5 bases). The CDR3 length is 14 residues. V lost 4 bases and J lost 4, with 11 bases in between. CDR1 SGHRS and CDR2 YFSETQ come from the germline V gene. CDR3 sequence (DNA): TGCGCCAGCAGCCAGGGAGCAAATAATGAAAAACTGTTTTTT. The encoded protein is CASSQGANNEKLFF.

V gene TRBV19 combines with J gene TRBJ1-4, with D hard to call. V lost 7 bases to trimming and J lost 4 bases, with 10 bases between them. Germline loops: CDR1 LNHDA, CDR2 SQIVND (reference sequence). This CDR3 comprises 13 residues. For the CDR3, the DNA is TGTGCCAGTACCTCGGCCCTTAATGAAAAACTGTTTTTT. Residues: CASTSALNEKLFF.

As concerns this clone: Germline is not matched at one junction end, which may reflect a read error. The V gene is TRBV5-4, the J gene TRBJ2-7, with 8 bases that match TRBD1. The germline V gene encodes CDR1 SGHNT and CDR2 YYREEE (reference sequence). The CDR3 covers 15 residues. The chain's CDR3 is CASSQRQGNSYEQYF. CDR3 DNA: TGCGCCAGCAGCCAGAGACAGGGGAACTCCTACGAGCAGTACTTC.